The 24 T cell receptor beta chains in this list originate from one sample, sequenced in a study of blood T cell repertoires in COVID-19. The table came from immunoSEQ multiplex PCR; TCRdb's copy has only in-frame clones and leaves some out. In the table there are 110,000 to 150,000 clones, about 88% of which are singletons. Sequencing was done on a sample of peripheral blood. These receptors were collected from a man in his fifties or sixties with active or convalescent COVID-19.

The chain employs TRBV28 and TRBJ1-2, with D tentatively TRBD1 (5 bases). The V gene lost 6 bases and the J gene lost 6 bases, with 20 bases spanning the gap. This CDR3 contains 15 residues. CDR1 and CDR2 from the germline V gene are MDHEN and SYDVKM. This CDR3 is CASSRPFTGVDGYTF. CDR3 sequence (DNA): TGTGCCAGCAGCCGCCCCTTTACGGGGGTTGATGGCTACACCTTC.

This clone appeared once. This rearrangement joins TRBV7-9 to TRBJ2-1; a possible D gene is TRBD2 (7 bases). Germline-derived CDR1 and CDR2 are SEHNR and FQNEAQ (reference sequence). With 5 bases removed from V and 3 bases from J, the gap between germline ends came to 20 bases. CDR3 length equals 17 residues. The CDR3 DNA follows: TGTGCCAGCAGCCGGTCGGGGGGCAGGGGCAACTACAATGAGCAGTTCTTC. Protein product: CASSRSGGRGNYNEQFF.

The chain joins TRBV12-3 or TRBV12-4 to TRBJ1-6; no firm D call. CDR3 length: 13 residues. The V gene lost 7 bases and the J gene lost 6 bases, with 10 bases spanning the gap. The CDR3 loop reads CASTLSGNSPLHF. CDR3 bases: TGTGCCAGCACCCTTTCCGGTAATTCACCCCTCCACTTT.

The J gene is TRBJ2-7, the V gene TRBV4-2; D uncertain. From germline, CDR1 is LGHNA and CDR2 YNFKEQ. The CDR3 is made up of 13 amino acids. V gave up 0 bases and J gave up 3 bases, with 6 bases separating them. The CDR3 DNA reads as TGTGCCAGCAGCCAAGACCACGGCTACGAGCAGTACTTC. Translated, it gives CASSQDHGYEQYF.

CDR3 loop: CASSYSLRGSYEQYF. CDR3 DNA: TGTGCCAGCAGTTACTCTCTCCGGGGATCCTACGAGCAGTACTTC. The chain links TRBV6-6 to TRBJ2-7, with D perhaps TRBD2 (5 bases). Trimming removed 0 bases from V and 1 base from J, with 10 bases in between. Looked up from germline, CDR1 is MNHNY and CDR2 is SVGAGI (reference sequence). The CDR3 has 15 residues.

The J gene is TRBJ2-2, the V gene TRBV6-5; TRBD1 agrees at 7 bases. The junction had 9 bases not matched to a gene; V was cut back by 3 bases and J by 5 bases. The CDR3 contains 16 residues. The germline CDR1 and CDR2 sequences are MNHEY and SVGAGI. CDR3 in DNA: TGTGCCAGCAGTTATGGCCAAGGGGGCAGGACCGGGGAGCTGTTTTTT. It translates to CASSYGQGGRTGELFF.

The V call is TRBV5-4, the J call TRBJ1-1, with TRBD1 as a possible D gene (6 bases). Trimming cost V 3 bases and J 3 bases, with 15 bases left between them. Germline values: CDR1 SGHNT, CDR2 YYREEE (reference sequence). CDR3 length: 15 residues. In DNA, the CDR3 is TGTGCCAGCAGCTCCCCGGGGGGCGTGCACACTGAAGCTTTCTTT. This codes for CASSSPGGVHTEAFF.

This chain links TRBV4-1 with TRBJ2-7; TRBD2 matches at 9 bases. The CDR3 is 15 residues long. The V and J ends lost 0 bases and 4 bases, in that order; junction bases with no gene match: 4. Per germline, CDR1 MGHRA and CDR2 YSYEKL. CDR3 nucleotide sequence: TGCGCCAGCAGCCAAGATGGACTAGCGAATTACGAGCAGTACTTC. Translated, it gives CASSQDGLANYEQYF.

The CDR3 sequence is CASSRGQLQETQYF. The CDR3 region has the DNA TGTGCCAGCAGCCGGGGACAGCTACAAGAGACCCAGTACTTC. The chain links TRBV11-2 to TRBJ2-5; 7 bases align to TRBD1. The germline CDR1 and CDR2 sequences are SGHAT and FQNNGV. The V and J ends lost 5 bases and 2 bases, in that order; junction bases with no gene match: 5. The CDR3 length is 14 residues.

This clone was detected only once. The CDR3 region is CASSAPQGNQPQHF. Here the CDR3 DNA reads TGTGCCAGTAGTGCACCACAGGGGAATCAGCCCCAGCATTTT. This chain connects TRBV19 to TRBJ1-5; 7 bases are shared with TRBD1. The CDR3 spans 14 residues. Germline CDR1 is LNHDA and CDR2 is SQIVND (reference sequence). V trimming: 5 bases; J trimming: 4 bases; junction bases outside the gene matches: 5.

The V call is TRBV11-2, the J call TRBJ1-3; D might be TRBD1 (5 bases). V lost 5 bases and J lost 2, with 19 bases in between. The CDR3 has 17 amino acids. Germline V gene sequence: CDR1 SGHAT, CDR2 FQNNGV. The CDR3 coding sequence is TGTGCCAGCAGCCAGAGGGTCGCCAGGGAGGCTGGAAACACCATATATTTT. Amino acids: CASSQRVAREAGNTIYF.

The chain uses TRBV7-2 and TRBJ1-2; 7 positions match TRBD1. This CDR3 is 14 amino acids long. Germline trimming cut 3 bases from V and 6 bases from J; bases unmatched to any gene: 7. Germline CDR1 SGHTA, CDR2 FQGNSA. The CDR3 DNA sequence: TGTGCCAGCAGCTTTACCGGGACAGCACATGGCTACACCTTC. Its translation: CASSFTGTAHGYTF.

V and J are TRBV7-2 and TRBJ1-3, with 8 positions matching TRBD1. Germline CDR1 and CDR2: SGHTA and FQGNSA. The V segment lost 1 base and the J segment 8 bases; nucleotides outside the gene matches: 13. The CDR3 consists of 17 residues. Here the CDR3 reads CASSLGTVGQGAHTIYF. CDR3 nucleotides: TGTGCCAGCAGCTTAGGAACGGTCGGACAGGGCGCTCACACCATATATTTT.

The chain joins TRBV19 to TRBJ1-5; D is unresolved. CDR1 is LNHDA and CDR2 is SQIVND in the germline V gene (reference sequence). There are 15 residues in the CDR3. Between the trimmed V and J ends, which lost 1 base and 1 base, there was a span of 8 bases. CDR3 coding DNA: TGTGCCAGTAGTATAGGAGCGGGAAGCAATCAGCCCCAGCATTTT. Residues: CASSIGAGSNQPQHF.

The rearrangement joins TRBV4-3 to TRBJ2-7; 9 bases are shared with TRBD1. Germline V gene sequence: CDR1 LGHNA, CDR2 YSLEER. This CDR3 is built from 16 residues. Trimming took 0 bases from V and 4 from J; bases not matched to a gene: 7. The CDR3 region is CASSQDGGTGRYEQYF. CDR3 nucleotides: TGCGCCAGCAGCCAAGATGGTGGGACAGGGAGGTACGAGCAGTACTTC.

V is TRBV30 and J is TRBJ2-3; 16 nucleotides align to TRBD2. V shed 7 bases, J shed 10 bases, and the junction held 8 bases outside the gene matches. Germline values: CDR1 GTSNPN, CDR2 SVGIG (reference sequence). The CDR3 sequence is 14 residues long. In DNA form, the CDR3 reads TGTGCCTTCGCGGGACTAGCGGGAGGGGGCGCGCAGTATTTT. The encoded protein is CAFAGLAGGGAQYF.

A single count supports this clone. The chain combines TRBV11-2 with TRBJ2-7, with 9 nucleotides matching TRBD1. V lost 0 bases, J lost 1 base, and 7 bases stayed unmatched. From germline, CDR1 is SGHAT and CDR2 FQNNGV. The CDR3 is made up of 17 amino acids. The CDR3 bases are TGTGCCAGCAGCTTAGATGGGTCAGGGACAGGGTCCTACGAGCAGTACTTC. Residues: CASSLDGSGTGSYEQYF.

In its sample, this clone was seen once. The rearrangement links TRBV19 to TRBJ2-3; 7 positions agree with TRBD2. Germline values: CDR1 LNHDA, CDR2 SQIVND (reference sequence). CDR3 length equals 14 residues. The V gene end was trimmed by 3 bases and the J gene end by 2 bases; junction bases not matched to a gene: 2. This CDR3 reads CASSIGGFTDTQYF. The CDR3 region has the DNA TGTGCCAGTAGTATCGGGGGGTTCACAGATACGCAGTATTTT.

A single count supports this clone. The rearrangement joins TRBV6-5 to TRBJ1-3, with D possibly matching TRBD1 (5 bases). The CDR3 spans 14 residues. The germline CDR1 and CDR2 sequences are MNHEY and SVGAGI. The V and J ends lost 8 bases and 0 bases respectively, with 11 bases between them. This CDR3 reads CASVDRSSGNTIYF. CDR3 DNA sequence: TGTGCCAGCGTTGACAGAAGCTCTGGAAACACCATATATTTT.

The chain recombines TRBV29-1 with TRBJ2-5; D gene unclear. The V and J ends lost 4 bases and 1 base respectively, with 16 bases between them. The CDR3 has 15 residues. The germline gives CDR1 SQVTM, CDR2 ANQGSEA. CDR3 region: CSVARGVSTQETQYF. For the CDR3, the DNA is TGCAGCGTTGCTCGCGGTGTCAGCACCCAAGAGACCCAGTACTTC.

The chain joins TRBV9 to TRBJ2-2; TRBD2 might be the D (5 bases). This CDR3 has 12 residues. Germline values: CDR1 SGDLS, CDR2 YYNGEE. V gave up 4 bases and J gave up 7 bases, with 8 bases separating them. This CDR3 reads CASSLASGELFF. CDR3 nucleotides: TGTGCCAGCAGCTTAGCGAGCGGGGAGCTGTTTTTT.

The chain links TRBV6-2 or TRBV6-3 to TRBJ2-3; 7 nucleotides align to TRBD2. The CDR3 totals 17 residues. V lost 5 bases and J lost 5; bases outside the gene matches: 16. Germline V gene data show CDR1 as MNHEY and CDR2 as SVGEGT. CDR3 protein: CASSMWASGPKGDTQYF. CDR3 in DNA: TGTGCCAGCAGTATGTGGGCTAGCGGTCCCAAGGGAGATACGCAGTATTTT.

This chain connects TRBV4-3 to TRBJ2-7; D uncertain. In germline, CDR1 is LGHNA, CDR2 YSLEER. The CDR3 extends over 14 amino acids. Trimming shortened V by 0 bases and J by 0 bases, and 6 bases separated the two germline ends. The chain's CDR3 is CASSQETSSYEQYF. CDR3 DNA sequence: TGCGCCAGCAGCCAAGAAACCAGCTCCTACGAGCAGTACTTC.

DNA of the CDR3: TGCGCCAGCAGCCAAGCCTCCGGACTCGACTACAATGAGCAGTTCTTC. The encoded protein is CASSQASGLDYNEQFF. The chain joins TRBV4-1 to TRBJ2-1; D may be TRBD2 (5 bases). In germline, CDR1 is MGHRA, CDR2 YSYEKL. With 1 base removed from V and 3 bases from J, the gap between germline ends came to 13 bases. This CDR3 has 16 amino acids.